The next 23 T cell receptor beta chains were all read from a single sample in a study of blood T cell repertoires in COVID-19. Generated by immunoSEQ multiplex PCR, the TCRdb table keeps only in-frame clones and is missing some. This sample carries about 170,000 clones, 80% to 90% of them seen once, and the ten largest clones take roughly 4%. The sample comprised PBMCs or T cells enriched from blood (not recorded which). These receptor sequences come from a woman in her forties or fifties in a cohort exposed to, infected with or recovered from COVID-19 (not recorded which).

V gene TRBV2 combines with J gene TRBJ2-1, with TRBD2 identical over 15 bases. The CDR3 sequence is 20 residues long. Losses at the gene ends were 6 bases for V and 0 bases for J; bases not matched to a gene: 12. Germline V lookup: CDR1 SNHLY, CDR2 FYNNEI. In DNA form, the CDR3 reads TGTGCCAGCAGACCCTATCCGGGACTAGCGGGGGGCAGCTCCTACAATGAGCAGTTCTTC. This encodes CASRPYPGLAGGSSYNEQFF.

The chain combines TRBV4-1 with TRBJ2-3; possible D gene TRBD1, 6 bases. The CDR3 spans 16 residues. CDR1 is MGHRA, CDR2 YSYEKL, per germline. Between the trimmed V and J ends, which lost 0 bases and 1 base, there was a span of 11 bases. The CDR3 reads CASSQEGQGRTDTQYF. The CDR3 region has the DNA TGCGCCAGCAGCCAAGAAGGGCAGGGGCGCACAGATACGCAGTATTTT.

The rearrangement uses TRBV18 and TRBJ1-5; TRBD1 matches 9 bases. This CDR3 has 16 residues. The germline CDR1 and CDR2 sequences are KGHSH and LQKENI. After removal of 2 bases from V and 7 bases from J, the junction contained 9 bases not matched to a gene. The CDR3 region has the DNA TGTGCCAGCTCACCATCCGGGACAGGGTTGCGGCAGCCCCAGCATTTT. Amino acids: CASSPSGTGLRQPQHF.

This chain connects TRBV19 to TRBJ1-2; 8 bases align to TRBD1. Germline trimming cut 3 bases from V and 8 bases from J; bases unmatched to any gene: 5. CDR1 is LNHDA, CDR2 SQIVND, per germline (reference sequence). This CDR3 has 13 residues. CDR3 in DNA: TGTGCCAGTAGTATTCCCCGGACAGGGGGCTACACCTTC. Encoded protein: CASSIPRTGGYTF.

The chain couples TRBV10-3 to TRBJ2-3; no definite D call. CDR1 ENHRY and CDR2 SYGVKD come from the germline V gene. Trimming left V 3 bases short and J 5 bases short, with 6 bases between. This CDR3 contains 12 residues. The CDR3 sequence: CAISDYRDTQYF. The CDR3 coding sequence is TGTGCCATCAGTGATTATCGAGATACGCAGTATTTT.

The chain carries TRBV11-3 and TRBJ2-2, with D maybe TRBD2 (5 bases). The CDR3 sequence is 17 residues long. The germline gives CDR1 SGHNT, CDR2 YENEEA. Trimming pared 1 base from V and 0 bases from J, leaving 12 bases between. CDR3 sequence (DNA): TGTGCCAGCAGCTTAGGCCTTACTAGGGCGAACACCGGGGAGCTGTTTTTT. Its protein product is CASSLGLTRANTGELFF.

The CDR3 loop is CASSLERGRQETQYF. For the CDR3, the DNA is TGTGCCAGCAGCTTAGAAAGGGGGCGGCAAGAGACCCAGTACTTC. V gene TRBV7-2 combines with J gene TRBJ2-5; 7 positions agree with TRBD1. This CDR3 has 15 residues. V lost 1 base, J lost 2 bases, and 4 bases stayed unmatched. The V gene's germline CDR1 is SGHTA and CDR2 FQGNSA.

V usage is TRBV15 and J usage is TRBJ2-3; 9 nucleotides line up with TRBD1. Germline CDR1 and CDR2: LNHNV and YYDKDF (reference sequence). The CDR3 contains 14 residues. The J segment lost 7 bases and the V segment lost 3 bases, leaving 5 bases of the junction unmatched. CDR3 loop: CATSSGQGRYTQYF. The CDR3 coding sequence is TGTGCCACCAGCAGCGGACAGGGGAGATATACGCAGTATTTT.

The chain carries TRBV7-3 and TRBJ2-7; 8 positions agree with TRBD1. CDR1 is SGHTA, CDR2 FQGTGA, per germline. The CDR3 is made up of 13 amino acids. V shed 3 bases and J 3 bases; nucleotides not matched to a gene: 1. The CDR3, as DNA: TGTGCCAGCAGCTTCGGACAGGGCTACGAGCAGTACTTC. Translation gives CASSFGQGYEQYF.

The CDR3 coding sequence is TGTGCCAGCACAGGGAAAGGGAATGAAAAACTGTTTTTT. Its protein is CASTGKGNEKLFF. The chain combines TRBV3-1 (or the pseudogene TRBV3-2) with TRBJ1-4; D might be TRBD1 (5 bases). The V end was cut by 7 bases, the J end by 5 bases, with 11 bases between. This CDR3 is 13 amino acids long. The germline V gene encodes CDR1 LGHDT and CDR2 YNNKEL (reference sequence).

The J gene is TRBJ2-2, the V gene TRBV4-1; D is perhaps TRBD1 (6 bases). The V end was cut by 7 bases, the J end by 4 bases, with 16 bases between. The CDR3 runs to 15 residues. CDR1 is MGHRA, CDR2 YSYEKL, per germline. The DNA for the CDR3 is TGCGCCAGCACCCACGGGCAGGGGAGCACCGGGGAGCTGTTTTTT. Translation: CASTHGQGSTGELFF.

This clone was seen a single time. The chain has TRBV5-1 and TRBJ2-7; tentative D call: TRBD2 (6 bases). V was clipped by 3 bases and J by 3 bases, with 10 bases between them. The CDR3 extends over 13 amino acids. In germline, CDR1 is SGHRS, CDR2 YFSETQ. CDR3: CASSSDGSYEQYF. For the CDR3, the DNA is TGCGCCAGCAGCTCGGACGGGAGCTACGAGCAGTACTTC.

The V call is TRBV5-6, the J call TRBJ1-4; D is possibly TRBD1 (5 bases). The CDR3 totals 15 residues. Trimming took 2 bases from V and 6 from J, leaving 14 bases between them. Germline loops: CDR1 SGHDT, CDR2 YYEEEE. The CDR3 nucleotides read TGTGCCAGCAGCTTTACAGGCCCGTCCGATGAAAAACTGTTTTTT. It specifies CASSFTGPSDEKLFF.

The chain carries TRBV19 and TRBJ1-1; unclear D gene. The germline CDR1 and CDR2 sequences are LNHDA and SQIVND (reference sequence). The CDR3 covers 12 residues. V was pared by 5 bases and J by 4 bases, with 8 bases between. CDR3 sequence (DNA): TGTGCCAGTAGTGTGGGGAGCACTGAAGCTTTCTTT. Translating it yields CASSVGSTEAFF.

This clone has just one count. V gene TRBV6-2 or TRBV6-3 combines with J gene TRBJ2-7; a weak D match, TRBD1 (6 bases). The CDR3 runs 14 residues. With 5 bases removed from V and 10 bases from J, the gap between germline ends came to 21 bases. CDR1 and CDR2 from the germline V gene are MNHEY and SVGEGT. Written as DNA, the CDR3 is TGTGCCAGCAGTCCCTCGCTGCAGGGGCTTTTCCAGTACTTC. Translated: CASSPSLQGLFQYF.

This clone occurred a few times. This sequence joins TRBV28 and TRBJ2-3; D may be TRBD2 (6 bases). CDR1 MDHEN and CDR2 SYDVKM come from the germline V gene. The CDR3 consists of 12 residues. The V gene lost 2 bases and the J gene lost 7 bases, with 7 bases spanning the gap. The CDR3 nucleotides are TGTGCCAGCAGTTTACGGGAGCATACGCAGTATTTT. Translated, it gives CASSLREHTQYF.

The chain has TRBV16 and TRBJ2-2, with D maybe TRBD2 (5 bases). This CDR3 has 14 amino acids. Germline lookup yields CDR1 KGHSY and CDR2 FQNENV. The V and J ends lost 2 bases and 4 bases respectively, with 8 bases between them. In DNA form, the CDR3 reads TGTGCCAGCAGCCAACGGACTGTCACCGGGGAGCTGTTTTTT. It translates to CASSQRTVTGELFF.

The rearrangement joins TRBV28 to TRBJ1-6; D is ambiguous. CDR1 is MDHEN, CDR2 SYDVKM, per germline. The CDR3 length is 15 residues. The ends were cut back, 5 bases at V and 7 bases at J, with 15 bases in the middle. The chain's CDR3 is CASSPSGGYNSPLHF. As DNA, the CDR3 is TGTGCCAGCAGTCCCTCGGGAGGGTACAATTCACCCCTCCACTTT.

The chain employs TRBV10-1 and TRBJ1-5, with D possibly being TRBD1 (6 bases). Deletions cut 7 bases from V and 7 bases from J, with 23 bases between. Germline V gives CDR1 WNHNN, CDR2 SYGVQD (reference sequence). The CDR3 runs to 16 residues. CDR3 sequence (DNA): TGCGCCAGCATCCAAGTTGTCGACAGGCCCATCCAGCCCCAGCATTTT. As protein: CASIQVVDRPIQPQHF.

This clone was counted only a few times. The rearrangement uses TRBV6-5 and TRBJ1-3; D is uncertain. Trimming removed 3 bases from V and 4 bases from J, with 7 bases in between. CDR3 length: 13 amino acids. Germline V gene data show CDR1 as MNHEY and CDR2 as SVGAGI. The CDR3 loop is CASSYYVGNTIYF. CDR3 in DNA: TGTGCCAGCAGTTATTATGTGGGAAACACCATATATTTT.

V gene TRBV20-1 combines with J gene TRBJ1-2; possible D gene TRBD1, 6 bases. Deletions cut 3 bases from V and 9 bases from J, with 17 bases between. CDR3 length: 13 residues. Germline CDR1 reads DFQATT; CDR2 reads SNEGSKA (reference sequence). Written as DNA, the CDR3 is TGCAGTGCTAGTGGGGACACGAACGTACGCTACACCTTC. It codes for CSASGDTNVRYTF.

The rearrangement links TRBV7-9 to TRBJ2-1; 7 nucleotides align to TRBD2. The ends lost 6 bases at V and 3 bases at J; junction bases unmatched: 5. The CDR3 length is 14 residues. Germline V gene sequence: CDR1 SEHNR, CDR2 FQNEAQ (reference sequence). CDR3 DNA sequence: TGTGCCAGCAGTTGGGGGGGAGGCTACAATGAGCAGTTCTTC. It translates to CASSWGGGYNEQFF.

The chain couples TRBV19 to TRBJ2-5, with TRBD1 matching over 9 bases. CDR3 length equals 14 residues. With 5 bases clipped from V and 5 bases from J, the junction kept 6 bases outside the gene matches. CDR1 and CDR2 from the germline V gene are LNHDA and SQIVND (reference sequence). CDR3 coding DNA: TGTGCCAGTAGTCGGGGACAGGGAATGGAGACCCAGTACTTC. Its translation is CASSRGQGMETQYF.